This T cell receptor (beta chain) was documented in a study of cytomegalovirus exposure and HLA in healthy donors. The V end was cut by 2 bases, the J end by 4 bases, with 15 bases between. CDR1 SGHTA and CDR2 FQGNSA come from the germline V gene. There are 15 residues in the CDR3. TCRdb keeps only in-frame clones here, not all; method: immunoSEQ multiplex PCR. This table holds tens of thousands of clones, over 85% found once. Of note for this clone: What it recognizes is unknown.

Study results and limitations: Some TCR beta chains (roughly 150 of them) were listed as cytomegalovirus-associated.

This chain links TRBV7-2 with TRBJ2-7; maybe TRBD1 (7 bases). The sample consisted of PBMCs. The sequence came from a young woman in good health and CMV-seronegative. CDR3 in amino acids: CASSLSQGGSYEQYF. The CDR3 DNA follows: TGTGCCAGCAGCTTAAGCCAGGGGGGATCTTACGAGCAGTACTTC.